This passage covers 18 T cell receptor beta chains from one sample sequenced in a study of radiotherapy plus CTLA-4 blockade in lung cancer. Some clones are missing from TCRdb's copy, which holds only in-frame ones; the method was immunoSEQ multiplex PCR. The sample contains 25,000 to 35,000 clones, roughly 80% of which appear only once. This material consisted of peripheral blood, taken from a patient treated with radiotherapy plus ipilimumab. The source of these receptors is a human donor with non-small cell lung cancer who had stable disease on radiotherapy plus ipilimumab.

The rearrangement uses TRBV6-6 and TRBJ2-5, with 9 bases lining up with TRBD1. This CDR3 has 16 residues. Looked up from germline, CDR1 is MNHNY and CDR2 is SVGAGI (reference sequence). V shed 0 bases and J 5 bases; nucleotides not matched to a gene: 7. DNA for the CDR3: TGTGCCAGCAGTTACTCGTTAAGGACAGGGGATGAGACCCAGTACTTC. Its protein product is CASSYSLRTGDETQYF.

Remarks on this clone: Other DNA sequences from this sample encode an identical CDR3 as well. The chain links TRBV6-1 to TRBJ1-1; D might be TRBD1 (6 bases). Germline CDR1 MNHNS, CDR2 SASEGT. Deletions cut 2 bases from V and 1 base from J, with 11 bases between. The length of the CDR3 is 15 residues. CDR3 in amino acids: CASSEFGGSNTEAFF. CDR3 DNA: TGTGCCAGCAGTGAATTCGGGGGCTCGAACACTGAAGCTTTCTTT.

This clone occurred a few times. The genes are TRBV5-8 and TRBJ2-5; maybe TRBD1 (5 bases). V lost 1 base and J 2 bases, leaving 6 bases between the germline ends. CDR1 and CDR2 from the germline V gene are SGHTS and YDEGEE. The CDR3 totals 13 residues. The chain's CDR3 is CASSLRQQETQYF. CDR3 sequence (DNA): TGTGCCAGCAGCTTGCGACAGCAAGAGACCCAGTACTTC. Full variable domain (outside the CDR3, taken from reference TRBV5-8 and TRBJ2-5): EAGVTQSPTHLIKTRGQQATLRCSPISGHTSVYWYQQALGLGLQFLLWYDEGEERNRGNFPPRFSGRQFPNYSSELNVNALELEDSALYLCASSLRQQETQYFGPGTRLLVL.

The rearrangement links TRBV5-1 to TRBJ2-3; TRBD2 matches at 7 bases. CDR1 is SGHRS and CDR2 is YFSETQ in the germline V gene. The CDR3 is 16 residues long. The junction had 8 bases not matched to a gene; V was cut back by 0 bases and J by 4 bases. CDR3 coding DNA: TGCGCCAGCAGCTTGGGGCAGGCAGCGGGGTCAGATACGCAGTATTTT. Protein: CASSLGQAAGSDTQYF.

The table lists this clone with a few counts. The chain couples TRBV27 to TRBJ1-5, with D uncertain. CDR1 MNHEY and CDR2 SMNVEV come from the germline V gene (reference sequence). Trimming shortened V by 1 base and J by 0 bases, and 7 bases separated the two germline ends. CDR3 length equals 15 residues. CDR3 nucleotide sequence: TGTGCCAGCAGTTTATACGGGGTTAGCAATCAGCCCCAGCATTTT. It codes for CASSLYGVSNQPQHF.

The rearrangement links TRBV5-1 to TRBJ2-1, with 8 bases identical to TRBD1. The length of the CDR3 is 13 residues. The V gene's germline CDR1 is SGHRS and CDR2 YFSETQ. The V segment lost 5 bases and the J segment 8 bases; nucleotides outside the gene matches: 6. This CDR3 is CASRDPGGDEQFF. The CDR3 nucleotides are TGCGCCAGCAGAGACCCAGGGGGCGATGAGCAGTTCTTC.

This sequence joins TRBV7-2 and TRBJ1-2, with 8 bases identical to TRBD1. Germline trimming cut 4 bases from V and 11 bases from J; bases unmatched to any gene: 3. CDR3 length equals 11 residues. CDR1 and CDR2 from the germline V gene are SGHTA and FQGNSA. Written as DNA, the CDR3 is TGTGCCAGCAGCTCGGGACAGGCTTACACCTTC. As protein: CASSSGQAYTF.

The CDR3 nucleotides read TGTGCCACCACGGTTACCAAAAACATTCAGTACTTC. It encodes CATTVTKNIQYF. The V gene is TRBV6-6, the J gene TRBJ2-4; D gene uncertain. Trimming removed 10 bases at V and 2 bases at J, with 9 bases between. This CDR3 contains 12 residues. CDR1 is MNHNY, CDR2 SVGAGI, per germline (reference sequence).

The chain links TRBV9 to TRBJ1-2; no definite D call. Deletions cut 2 bases from V and 8 bases from J, with 7 bases between. The CDR3 runs 11 residues. The germline gives CDR1 SGDLS, CDR2 YYNGEE. In DNA form, the CDR3 reads TGTGCCAGCAGCGTGCGGAGCGGCTACACCTTC. Protein: CASSVRSGYTF.

The gene calls are TRBV6-5 and TRBJ2-7; D call uncertain. V shed 5 bases and J shed 7 bases, with 21 bases lying between them. The germline gives CDR1 MNHEY, CDR2 SVGAGI. This CDR3 comprises 15 residues. The CDR3 spells CASSPNGAPMGEQYV. The CDR3, as DNA: TGTGCCAGCAGTCCCAATGGAGCTCCTATGGGTGAGCAGTACGTC.

This clone appeared a few times. The V and J genes are TRBV6-5 and TRBJ1-1; possibly TRBD1 for D (5 bases). V shed 6 bases and J shed 10 bases, with 24 bases lying between them. Germline V gene lookup returns CDR1 MNHEY and CDR2 SVGAGI. The CDR3 totals 15 residues. For the CDR3, the DNA is TGTGCCAGCAGCCCCACCGGGCCACCCTTCCAGGGAGCTTTCTTT. This encodes CASSPTGPPFQGAFF.

V and J are TRBV29-1 and TRBJ1-3; no reliable D call. With 4 bases removed from V and 0 bases from J, the gap between germline ends came to 13 bases. Looked up from germline, CDR1 is SQVTM and CDR2 is ANQGSEA. The CDR3 sequence is 15 residues long. CDR3 coding DNA: TGCAGCGTTGGAGAAGGCGCCAGCTCTGGAAACACCATATATTTT. Residues: CSVGEGASSGNTIYF. Variable domain in full (rest from reference TRBV29-1 and TRBJ1-3): SAVISQKPSRDICQRGTSLTIQCQVDSQVTMMFWYRQQPGQSLTLIATANQGSEATYESGFVIDKFPISRPNLTFSTLTVSNMSPEDSSIYLCSVGEGASSGNTIYFGEGSWLTVV.

The chain recombines TRBV2 with TRBJ1-2, with TRBD1 matching over 7 bases. This CDR3 contains 16 residues. The junction had 11 bases not matched to a gene; V was cut back by 7 bases and J by 0 bases. Germline V gives CDR1 SNHLY, CDR2 FYNNEI. CDR3 protein: CASTITGDSPNYGYTF. The CDR3 DNA sequence: TGTGCCAGCACCATTACTGGGGACAGTCCTAACTATGGCTACACCTTC.

The chain recombines TRBV19 with TRBJ2-7; 11 bases map to TRBD1. V was clipped by 5 bases and J by 4 bases; unmatched bases: 10. Germline values: CDR1 LNHDA, CDR2 SQIVND (reference sequence). The CDR3 runs to 16 residues. DNA for the CDR3: TGTGCCAGTAGTCCATTCGTGGGACAGGGGGTTTACGAGCAGTACTTC. Translation: CASSPFVGQGVYEQYF.

The chain employs TRBV27 and TRBJ1-4; the D gene is possibly TRBD1 (5 bases). The CDR3 has 14 amino acids. The V and J ends lost 6 bases and 6 bases respectively, with 14 bases between them. The germline V gene has CDR1 MNHEY and CDR2 SMNVEV (reference sequence). Here the CDR3 reads CASSPFSRDEKLFF. CDR3 nucleotides: TGTGCCAGCAGCCCATTCAGCAGGGATGAAAAACTGTTTTTT. The full variable domain, with the rest looked up from reference TRBV27 and TRBJ1-4, is EAQVTQNPRYLITVTGKKLTVTCSQNMNHEYMSWYRQDPGLGLRQIYYSMNVEVTDKGDVPEGYKVSRKEKRNFPLILESPSPNQTSLYFCASSPFSRDEKLFFGSGTQLSVL.

The genes are TRBV14 and TRBJ2-2; 9 bases fit TRBD1. CDR3 size: 17 residues. The V and J ends lost 0 bases and 8 bases, in that order; junction bases with no gene match: 10. Per germline, CDR1 SGHDN and CDR2 FVKESK. The CDR3 loop is CASSQDPWGQGWGELFF. The CDR3 nucleotides read TGTGCCAGCAGCCAAGATCCCTGGGGACAGGGATGGGGGGAGCTGTTTTTT.

The V call is TRBV7-2, the J call TRBJ2-2; 12 positions match TRBD1. Germline V gives CDR1 SGHTA, CDR2 FQGNSA. The V and J ends lost 5 bases and 5 bases, in that order; junction bases with no gene match: 6. CDR3 size: 16 residues. CDR3 DNA: TGTGCCAGCAGCGCTCCGGGACAGGGGGCGACCGGGGAGCTGTTTTTT. As protein: CASSAPGQGATGELFF.

This clone was observed a few times. This chain joins TRBV10-1 and TRBJ2-7; maybe TRBD1 (5 bases). The length of the CDR3 is 15 residues. Deletions cut 0 bases from V and 6 bases from J, with 15 bases between. In germline, CDR1 is WNHNN, CDR2 SYGVQD (reference sequence). CDR3 protein: CASSESLRVPFEQYV. The CDR3 coding sequence is TGCGCCAGCAGTGAGTCCCTCAGGGTTCCCTTCGAGCAGTACGTC.